What follows are 10 T cell receptor beta chains derived from one specimen sequenced in a study of blood T cell repertoires in COVID-19. Some clones are missing from TCRdb's copy, which holds only in-frame ones; the method was immunoSEQ multiplex PCR. The sample lists approximately 240,000 clones, about 90% seen once, with 0.83% in the top ten. Sequencing used peripheral blood. The receptors were sampled from a man aged 25 to 40 with COVID-19, enrolled during active disease.

The CDR3 region has the DNA TGTGCCTGGAGTGTACAGGGCAGGAACACTGAAGCTTTCTTT. Translated, it gives CAWSVQGRNTEAFF. This sequence joins TRBV30 and TRBJ1-1, with D possibly being TRBD1 (6 bases). From germline, CDR1 is GTSNPN and CDR2 SVGIG (reference sequence). The CDR3 runs 14 residues. V lost 0 bases and J lost 1, with 9 bases in between.

The sample holds a few counts of this clone. This CDR3 is also generated by other DNA sequences in the sample. The chain employs TRBV5-1 and TRBJ1-1, with TRBD1 identical over 11 bases. CDR1 and CDR2 (germline): SGHRS, YFSETQ. The V gene end was trimmed by 4 bases and the J gene end by 1 base; junction bases not matched to a gene: 6. The CDR3 contains 16 residues. CDR3 nucleotide sequence: TGCGCCAGCAGCCTTGGACAGGGGGCGCAGAACACTGAAGCTTTCTTT. This codes for CASSLGQGAQNTEAFF.

V gene TRBV27 combines with J gene TRBJ1-5, with a tentative D call TRBD1 (5 bases). CDR1 is MNHEY and CDR2 is SMNVEV in the germline V gene (reference sequence). The CDR3 is made up of 14 amino acids. Trimming shortened V by 5 bases and J by 3 bases, and 11 bases separated the two germline ends. The DNA of the CDR3 is TGTGCCAGCAGTAGCGACAGATCCAATCAGCCCCAGCATTTT. It is translated as CASSSDRSNQPQHF.

The rearrangement links TRBV27 to TRBJ1-1; possibly TRBD1 for D (5 bases). Germline CDR1 is MNHEY and CDR2 is SMNVEV (reference sequence). The CDR3 totals 14 residues. The V and J ends lost 7 bases and 1 base respectively, with 13 bases between them. In nucleotides, the CDR3 is TGTGCCAGCACCCCCTGGGGCAAGAACACTGAAGCTTTCTTT. Its protein product is CASTPWGKNTEAFF.

As concerns this clone: Mismatch with germline at one junction end may stem from a read error. The chain is built from TRBV5-4 and TRBJ2-1; 11 bases line up with TRBD2. The CDR3 has 14 residues. Germline V gene data show CDR1 as SGHNT and CDR2 as YYREEE (reference sequence). The CDR3 spells CASSLGLAGQLGVF. CDR3 coding DNA: TGTGCCAGCAGCTTGGGACTAGCGGGGCAGTTGGGGGTCTTC.

The CDR3 reads CASSPRRRGELFF. The CDR3 bases are TGTGCCAGCAGCCCTAGGCGGCGCGGGGAGCTGTTTTTT. This sequence joins TRBV7-2 and TRBJ2-2; D remains ambiguous. The CDR3 totals 13 residues. The V and J ends lost 5 bases and 7 bases respectively, with 11 bases between them. CDR1 is SGHTA, CDR2 FQGNSA, per germline.

This chain uses TRBV18 with TRBJ2-3, with TRBD1 matching over 10 bases. V gave up 3 bases and J gave up 7 bases; unmatched junction bases: 7. Germline CDR1 KGHSH, CDR2 LQKENI. This CDR3 has 15 amino acids. CDR3 sequence reads: CASSPPGQGQHTQYF. CDR3 DNA sequence: TGTGCCAGCTCACCCCCGGGACAGGGGCAACATACGCAGTATTTT. The variable domain in full, completed from reference TRBV18 and TRBJ2-3, reads NAGVMQNPRHLVRRRGQEARLRCSPMKGHSHVYWYRQLPEEGLKFMVYLQKENIIDESGMPKERFSAEFPKEGPSILRIQQVVRGDSAAYFCASSPPGQGQHTQYFGPGTRLTVL.

This chain uses TRBV6-5 with TRBJ2-3; 7 bases match TRBD2. The V gene's germline CDR1 is MNHEY and CDR2 SVGAGI. The CDR3 totals 15 residues. After removal of 5 bases from V and 2 bases from J, the junction contained 7 bases not matched to a gene. CDR3 bases: TGTGCCAGCAGTCAAAGCGGGGCTCTCACAGATACGCAGTATTTT. It translates to CASSQSGALTDTQYF.

The chain employs TRBV6-1 and TRBJ2-7, with D unclear. From germline, CDR1 is MNHNS and CDR2 SASEGT. V was pared by 1 base and J by 3 bases, with 4 bases between. The CDR3 loop spans 12 amino acids. The CDR3 DNA is TGTGCCAGCAGTGAAGTCGTCTACGAGCAGTACTTC. This gives the protein CASSEVVYEQYF.

V is TRBV7-6 and J is TRBJ1-6; 9 bases fit TRBD1. CDR3 size: 18 residues. The V gene end was trimmed by 5 bases and the J gene end by 7 bases; junction bases not matched to a gene: 15. The germline CDR1 and CDR2 sequences are SGHVS and FNYEAQ. CDR3 coding DNA: TGTGCCAGCAGCAACCGGGACAGGGAAGGGACGGTGAATTCACCCCTCCACTTT. Translating gives CASSNRDREGTVNSPLHF.